Below are 10 T cell receptor beta chains sequenced from a single sample in a study of monozygotic twins with inflammatory bowel disease. From its re-call of the 5' RACE reads, TCRdb lists each CDR3 protein once, without DNA. The sample is made up of approximately 400,000 distinct CDR3 sequences, and the top ten hold roughly 2.2% of it. Sequencing used blood. The receptors shown here come from a human donor with ulcerative colitis or Crohn's disease, or a healthy co-twin of an affected twin (not recorded which).

The V and J genes are TRBV27 and TRBJ2-3; TCRdb designates TRBD1, a call that cannot be tested without DNA. Germline CDR1 MNHEY, CDR2 SMNVEV (reference sequence). The CDR3 contains 15 residues. This CDR3 reads CASPRRGRGTDTQYF.

CDR3 in amino acids: CASSGLADEQFF. The chain uses TRBV2 and TRBJ2-1; TCRdb returns TRBD2, unconfirmable since there is no DNA. Germline V CDR1 and CDR2: SNHLY, FYNNEI. The CDR3 runs to 12 residues.

CDR3 amino acids: CASSLGPPGVVGNTIYF. J is TRBJ1-3 and V is TRBV5-4. The CDR3 covers 17 residues. Per the germline V gene, CDR1 is SGHNT and CDR2 is YYREEE (reference sequence). Filled out from reference TRBV5-4 and TRBJ1-3, the complete variable domain reads ETGVTQSPTHLIKTRGQQVTLRCSSQSGHNTVSWYQQALGQGPQFIFQYYREEENGRGNFPPRFSGLQFPNYSSELNVNALELDDSALYLCASSLGPPGVVGNTIYFGEGSWLTVV.

J is TRBJ2-2 and V is TRBV6-5. Germline V CDR1 and CDR2: MNHEY, SVGAGI. The CDR3 has 14 amino acids. The CDR3 protein is CASSYGGVTGELFF.

The V call is TRBV5-1, the J call TRBJ2-2. The CDR3 runs to 15 residues. Germline V gives CDR1 SGHRS, CDR2 YFSETQ. CDR3: CASSLGSSNTGELFF.

V is TRBV23-1 and J is TRBJ2-5; the TRBD1 assignment by TCRdb is unverifiable without DNA. TRBV23-1 is an ORF; its function is uncertain. The CDR3 is made up of 17 amino acids. The CDR3 sequence: CASSQPTGQGAQETQYF.

V usage is TRBV12-3 or TRBV12-4 and J usage is TRBJ2-7; TCRdb indicates TRBD1, and absent DNA this call remains unverified. This CDR3 has 16 residues. This CDR3 is CASSLGPKAGRYEQYF.

The CDR3 sequence is CAWSLQGGTEAFF. The J gene is TRBJ1-1, the V gene TRBV30; TCRdb's D call of TRBD1 is untestable without DNA. Looked up from germline, CDR1 is GTSNPN and CDR2 is SVGIG (reference sequence). The CDR3 has 13 amino acids.

The chain is built from TRBV20-1 and TRBJ2-5; TCRdb lists TRBD1, though no DNA is available to test this call. Germline V lookup: CDR1 DFQATT, CDR2 SNEGSKA (reference sequence). CDR3 size: 11 residues. This chain's CDR3 is CSAGGQGPQYF.

V gene TRBV28 combines with J gene TRBJ2-2. Germline CDR1 reads MDHEN; CDR2 reads SYDVKM. This CDR3 region has 14 residues. CDR3 protein: CASSLRQATGELFF. The entire variable domain, with the rest obtained from reference TRBV28 and TRBJ2-2, is as follows: DVKVTQSSRYLVKRTGEKVFLECVQDMDHENMFWYRQDPGLGLRLIYFSYDVKMKEKGDIPEGYSVSREKKERFSLILESASTNQTSMYLCASSLRQATGELFFGEGSRLTVL.